Each of the 3 T cell receptor beta chains below was sequenced from the same sample in a study of cytomegalovirus exposure and HLA in healthy donors. Primers for the PCR totalled 60 Vbeta and 13 Jbeta. Profiled with immunoSEQ multiplex PCR; TCRdb holds only in-frame clones, not every one. The table has approximately 190,000 clones, 75% to 90% seen once. The sequenced material came from PBMCs. The receptor set was obtained from a woman aged 50 to 60 in good health and CMV-seropositive.

The chain links TRBV6-6 to TRBJ2-7; the D gene is possibly TRBD1 (6 bases). Per germline, CDR1 MNHNY and CDR2 SVGAGI (reference sequence). V lost 7 bases to trimming and J lost 4 bases, with 20 bases between them. The CDR3 length is 15 residues. In DNA, the CDR3 is TGTGCCAGCACAAACAGAGGGGCAGGGGTATACGAGCAGTACTTC. Encoded protein: CASTNRGAGVYEQYF.

V gene TRBV29-1 combines with J gene TRBJ1-6; D is unresolved. The CDR3 covers 12 residues. Germline-derived CDR1 and CDR2 are SQVTM and ANQGSEA. V was shortened by 5 bases and J by 7 bases, with 9 bases between the two germline ends. The CDR3 loop reads CSVRTENSPLHF. The CDR3 DNA follows: TGCAGCGTTAGGACTGAGAATTCACCCCTCCACTTT.

The CDR3 DNA is TGTGCCAGCAGCCTACAGGGAGAGACTGAAGCTTTCTTT. Translating gives CASSLQGETEAFF. The gene calls are TRBV7-2 and TRBJ1-1; D is perhaps TRBD1 (6 bases). CDR1 is SGHTA and CDR2 is FQGNSA in the germline V gene. Trimming removed 5 bases from V and 5 bases from J, with 12 bases in between. This CDR3 spans 13 amino acids.